These T cell receptor beta chains were read from a single sample in a study of OX40 agonist ivuxolimab in advanced cancers. Libraries were prepared by immunoSEQ multiplex PCR; TCRdb keeps only in-frame clonotypes and omits some of them. This repertoire shows under 85,000 clones, 70% to 90% found once; its top ten account for over 1.5%. The material sequenced was CD4+ or CD8+ T cells sorted from blood, taken in a trial of the OX40 agonist ivuxolimab. Receptors were obtained from an adult with an advanced solid tumor such as melanoma, head and neck, liver or kidney cancer. Both conserved end residues are part of each CDR3. D genes are given only for firm matches. Size values are once, few and many counts, or a class for expanded clones, and some rows have none.

v_call: TRBV19; d_call: NA; clone_size: NA; j_call: TRBJ1-2; cdr3_nt: TGTGCCAGTAGTCCCGAGGTGGGATTCTTCTATGGCTACACCTTC; cdr3_aa: CASSPEVGFFYGYTF
v_call: TRBV5-4; d_call: TRBD2; clone_size: NA; j_call: TRBJ2-1; cdr3_nt: TGTGCCAGCAGCTCAACTAGCGGGAGTTTAGGTAGAGAGCAGTTCTTC; cdr3_aa: CASSSTSGSLGREQFF
v_call: TRBV7-9; d_call: NA; clone_size: NA; j_call: TRBJ1-4; cdr3_nt: TGTGCCAGCAGCACTCGGGTGACCGCGTTTAATGAAAAACTGTTTTTT; cdr3_aa: CASSTRVTAFNEKLFF
v_call: TRBV2; d_call: TRBD2; clone_size: NA; j_call: TRBJ2-2; cdr3_nt: TGTGCCAGCAAGGTTCCGGGGGGAAGGAACACCGGGGAGCTGTTTTTT; cdr3_aa: CASKVPGGRNTGELFF
v_call: TRBV6-1; d_call: NA; clone_size: NA; j_call: TRBJ2-7; cdr3_nt: TGTGCCAGCCGACCTCTAGAGAAGAGAAGCTACGAGCAGTACTTC; cdr3_aa: CASRPLEKRSYEQYF
v_call: TRBV30; d_call: TRBD1; clone_size: NA; j_call: TRBJ1-2; cdr3_nt: TGTGCCTGGAGTAACCGACAGGGGGCAAAGGACTATGGCTACACCTTC; cdr3_aa: CAWSNRQGAKDYGYTF
v_call: TRBV5-4; d_call: TRBD1; clone_size: NA; j_call: TRBJ2-2; cdr3_nt: TGTGCCAGCAGCTTTCCAGGGGGGAACACCGGGGAGCTGTTTTTT; cdr3_aa: CASSFPGGNTGELFF
v_call: TRBV5-1; d_call: NA; clone_size: NA; j_call: TRBJ2-2; cdr3_nt: TGCGCCAGCAACCTCGGGACAATGGGCGGGGAGCTGTTTTTT; cdr3_aa: CASNLGTMGGELFF
v_call: TRBV7-2; d_call: NA; clone_size: NA; j_call: TRBJ2-7; cdr3_nt: TGTGCCAGCGCATTTAGGGGGGGATACGAGCAGTACTTC; cdr3_aa: CASAFRGGYEQYF
v_call: TRBV4-2; d_call: NA; clone_size: few; j_call: TRBJ1-1; cdr3_nt: TGTGCCAGCAGCCAAGTATCGGCAGTACCGAACACTGAAGCTTTCTTT; cdr3_aa: CASSQVSAVPNTEAFF
v_call: TRBV28; d_call: NA; clone_size: NA; j_call: TRBJ1-6; cdr3_nt: TGTGCCAGCAGTTCGACCCAGGGACACTGGAACACACCCCTCCACTTT; cdr3_aa: CASSSTQGHWNTPLHF
v_call: TRBV19; d_call: NA; clone_size: NA; j_call: TRBJ1-4; cdr3_nt: TGTGCCAGTAGTACTCGGACGGTAGTTGATGAAAAACTGTTTTTT; cdr3_aa: CASSTRTVVDEKLFF
v_call: TRBV9; d_call: NA; clone_size: NA; j_call: TRBJ1-4; cdr3_nt: TGTGCCAGCAGCCCCCGGGCGGGGGCAGGGAGTGAAAAACTGTTTTTT; cdr3_aa: CASSPRAGAGSEKLFF
v_call: TRBV4-1; d_call: NA; clone_size: NA; j_call: TRBJ2-5; cdr3_nt: TGCGCCAGCAGCCAAGGGGGCTCCGGTCTCAGGGCGACCCAGTACTTC; cdr3_aa: CASSQGGSGLRATQYF
v_call: TRBV11-3; d_call: NA; clone_size: once; j_call: TRBJ2-1; cdr3_nt: TGTGCCAGCAGCCCCACTCACGGCAATGAGCAGTTCTTC; cdr3_aa: CASSPTHGNEQFF
v_call: TRBV6-5; d_call: TRBD1; clone_size: few; j_call: TRBJ1-5; cdr3_nt: TGTGCCAGCAGGACGGGACAGACTAGCAATCAGCCCCAGCATTTT; cdr3_aa: CASRTGQTSNQPQHF
v_call: TRBV11-3; d_call: NA; clone_size: NA; j_call: TRBJ2-4; cdr3_nt: TGTGCCAGCAGCTTTGGCGGGGCCGGCAAAAACATTCAGTACTTC; cdr3_aa: CASSFGGAGKNIQYF
v_call: TRBV6-5; d_call: NA; clone_size: once; j_call: TRBJ1-3; cdr3_nt: TGTGCCAGCAGTGTTTCGGGAAACACCATATATTTT; cdr3_aa: CASSVSGNTIYF
v_call: TRBV6-5; d_call: NA; clone_size: NA; j_call: TRBJ1-1; cdr3_nt: TGTGCCAGCCAACCCAGTCTTAACACTGAAGCTTTCTTT; cdr3_aa: CASQPSLNTEAFF
v_call: TRBV7-3; d_call: TRBD1; clone_size: NA; j_call: TRBJ2-1; cdr3_nt: TGTGCCAGCAGCCACTCTTGGGACAGCTCCTACAATGAGCAGTTCTTC; cdr3_aa: CASSHSWDSSYNEQFF
v_call: TRBV28; d_call: NA; clone_size: few; j_call: TRBJ1-5; cdr3_nt: TGTGCCAGCAGTGAGGTAGGACGGACTTATAGCAATCAGCCCCAGCATTTT; cdr3_aa: CASSEVGRTYSNQPQHF
v_call: TRBV6-1; d_call: TRBD2; clone_size: NA; j_call: TRBJ2-7; cdr3_nt: TGTGCCAGCACTCAAACCGGGGGAGGGGACGAGCAGTACTTC; cdr3_aa: CASTQTGGGDEQYF
v_call: TRBV6-5; d_call: NA; clone_size: NA; j_call: TRBJ2-7; cdr3_nt: TGTGCCAGCAGTTACGGGGACTTGAGCTCCTACGAGCAGTACTTC; cdr3_aa: CASSYGDLSSYEQYF
v_call: TRBV6-6; d_call: NA; clone_size: NA; j_call: TRBJ1-1; cdr3_nt: TGTGCCAGCAGCCTGCTGGGTGAGACTGAAGCTTTCTTT; cdr3_aa: CASSLLGETEAFF
v_call: TRBV6-4; d_call: NA; clone_size: NA; j_call: TRBJ1-1; cdr3_nt: TGTGCCAGCAGTCGAACAGTAAACACTGAAGCTTTCTTT; cdr3_aa: CASSRTVNTEAFF
v_call: TRBV30; d_call: NA; clone_size: NA; j_call: TRBJ1-5; cdr3_nt: TGTGCCTGTGGCCGGGACCTCAATCAGCCCCAGCATTTT; cdr3_aa: CACGRDLNQPQHF
v_call: TRBV5-1; d_call: TRBD2; clone_size: NA; j_call: TRBJ2-7; cdr3_nt: TGCGCCAGCACCCCAGGGACTAGCGGATCCTACGAGCAGTACTTC; cdr3_aa: CASTPGTSGSYEQYF
v_call: TRBV7-2; d_call: NA; clone_size: NA; j_call: TRBJ1-2; cdr3_nt: TGTGCCAGCAGCTTAGTGGTTGGGGCGGACTATGGCTACACCTTC; cdr3_aa: CASSLVVGADYGYTF
v_call: TRBV7-6; d_call: NA; clone_size: NA; j_call: TRBJ1-2; cdr3_nt: TGTGCCAGCAGCTTGGACACTACTAACTATGGCTACACCTTC; cdr3_aa: CASSLDTTNYGYTF
v_call: TRBV4-3; d_call: NA; clone_size: once; j_call: TRBJ1-1; cdr3_nt: TGCGCCAGCAGCCAAGATAGAAGGGACGCGGCTTTCTTT; cdr3_aa: CASSQDRRDAAFF
v_call: TRBV2; d_call: NA; clone_size: NA; j_call: TRBJ1-5; cdr3_nt: TGTGCCAGCAGTTCCCAGGGTATTCGCCAGCCCCAGCATTTT; cdr3_aa: CASSSQGIRQPQHF
v_call: TRBV7-8; d_call: TRBD1; clone_size: NA; j_call: TRBJ2-2; cdr3_nt: TGTGCCAGCAGCTCGAACAGGGGGAACACCGGGGAGCTGTTTTTT; cdr3_aa: CASSSNRGNTGELFF
v_call: TRBV7-9; d_call: NA; clone_size: NA; j_call: TRBJ2-7; cdr3_nt: TGTGCCAGCAGCTTAGCGTCAGTTAGGTCCCACGAGCAGTACTTC; cdr3_aa: CASSLASVRSHEQYF